This passage covers 10 T cell receptor beta chains from one sample sequenced in a study of blood T cell repertoires in COVID-19 (TCRdb year 2020). Receptor libraries were prepared by the immunoSEQ multiplex PCR assay. Drawn from immuneACCESS, this table holds only the in-frame rearrangements with V and J called that TCRdb kept. Clones are partly lost; checked studies trace under half to an unresolved V gene and leave the rest unexplained. Counted in this sample were about 200,000 clones; roughly 87% of them appeared once. The ten largest make up 1.9% of the sample. Sequencing used peripheral blood. These receptors were collected from a middle-aged man with active or convalescent COVID-19.

The V gene is TRBV30, the J gene TRBJ1-1, with D possibly matching TRBD1 (5 bases). The CDR3 contains 13 residues. V was cut by 0 bases and J by 11 bases, with 16 bases left in between. The germline CDR1 and CDR2 sequences are GTSNPN and SVGIG (reference sequence). CDR3 region: CAWSVRGAGPAFF. CDR3 coding DNA: TGTGCCTGGAGTGTACGAGGTGCAGGGCCCGCTTTCTTT.

The V gene is TRBV24-1, the J gene TRBJ1-5; weak D call: TRBD1 (6 bases). The CDR3 covers 16 residues. Trimming left V 1 base short and J 5 bases short, with 14 bases between. Germline V gene lookup returns CDR1 KGHDR and CDR2 SFDVKD. This CDR3 reads CATSDLTTAGDQPQHF. The CDR3 DNA follows: TGTGCCACCAGTGATTTAACCACAGCAGGGGATCAGCCCCAGCATTTT.

V gene TRBV7-9 combines with J gene TRBJ1-5; D possibly corresponds to TRBD1 (5 bases). The V end was cut by 7 bases, the J end by 9 bases, with 19 bases between. Looked up from germline, CDR1 is SEHNR and CDR2 is FQNEAQ (reference sequence). This CDR3 region has 14 residues. CDR3: CASTDGLAGGPQHF. The CDR3 DNA is TGTGCCAGCACCGACGGACTGGCCGGGGGGCCCCAGCATTTT.

The chain recombines TRBV28 with TRBJ2-3, with 7 bases fitting TRBD2. Germline CDR1 and CDR2: MDHEN and SYDVKM. Germline trimming cut 5 bases from V and 2 bases from J; bases unmatched to any gene: 1. The CDR3 extends over 13 amino acids. The CDR3 protein is CASSGTNTDTQYF. The CDR3 coding sequence is TGTGCCAGCAGTGGGACTAACACAGATACGCAGTATTTT.

The chain is built from TRBV7-3 and TRBJ1-1, with TRBD1 matching 7 bases. Unmatched junction bases numbered 6, after V lost 5 bases and J lost 0 bases. The germline CDR1 and CDR2 sequences are SGHTA and FQGTGA. This CDR3 region has 15 residues. Written as DNA, the CDR3 is TGTGCCAGCAGCCACTCAGGGGGAATGAACACTGAAGCTTTCTTT. Translation gives CASSHSGGMNTEAFF.

CDR3 protein: CASSSWTSGGARHEQFF. The CDR3 nucleotides read TGTGCCAGCAGCTCATGGACTAGCGGGGGGGCCCGCCATGAGCAGTTCTTC. This chain links TRBV11-3 with TRBJ2-1, with TRBD2 matching over 15 bases. The CDR3 runs to 17 residues. The V and J ends lost 4 bases and 8 bases, in that order; junction bases with no gene match: 9. Germline V gene lookup returns CDR1 SGHNT and CDR2 YENEEA.

The V gene is TRBV28, the J gene TRBJ1-4, with 8 bases matching TRBD1. Trimming took 5 bases from V and 8 from J; bases not matched to a gene: 13. In germline, CDR1 is MDHEN, CDR2 SYDVKM. The CDR3 consists of 16 residues. CDR3: CASSDRNRGGDEKLFF. The CDR3 DNA reads TGTGCCAGCAGTGATAGAAACAGGGGGGGTGACGAAAAACTGTTTTTT.

The chain combines TRBV28 with TRBJ1-2, with D tentatively TRBD1 (5 bases). Looked up from germline, CDR1 is MDHEN and CDR2 is SYDVKM. The germline V and J ends were trimmed by 5 bases and 4 bases, with 17 bases remaining between them. The CDR3 has 15 amino acids. CDR3 loop: CASSRVPRVGYGYTF. CDR3 sequence (DNA): TGTGCCAGCAGTAGAGTTCCCAGGGTTGGCTATGGCTACACCTTC.

This clone showed up just once. V gene TRBV18 combines with J gene TRBJ2-2; weak D call: TRBD2 (5 bases). The CDR3 consists of 15 residues. Germline V lookup: CDR1 KGHSH, CDR2 LQKENI. Trimming took 6 bases from V and 6 from J, leaving 17 bases between them. CDR3 in amino acids: CASSLDGLLPGELFF. The CDR3 DNA reads TGTGCCAGCTCGCTAGACGGACTGTTACCCGGGGAGCTGTTTTTT.

Only one count was recorded for this clone. The chain couples TRBV7-9 to TRBJ2-2; weak D call: TRBD1 (5 bases). The CDR3 is made up of 15 amino acids. Trimming left V 3 bases short and J 3 bases short, with 11 bases between. The germline gives CDR1 SEHNR, CDR2 FQNEAQ (reference sequence). The CDR3 loop is CASSLGQGDTGELFF. Here the CDR3 DNA reads TGTGCCAGCAGCTTGGGCCAGGGCGACACCGGGGAGCTGTTTTTT.